This TCR beta chain stems from a study of cytomegalovirus exposure and HLA in healthy donors. Germline V gene lookup returns CDR1 GTSNPN and CDR2 SVGIG (reference sequence). The CDR3 extends over 12 amino acids. Trimming pared 3 bases from V and 8 bases from J, leaving 10 bases between. PCR primers comprised 60 Vbeta and 13 Jbeta primers. Data came from immunoSEQ multiplex PCR; TCRdb stores just in-frame clones and leaves some out. The sample carries about 140,000 clones, around two thirds recorded once. The TCR originated in a man aged 25-45 years in good health and CMV-seropositive. The J gene is TRBJ2-2, the V gene TRBV30, with a weak D call TRBD2 (5 bases). The specimen sequenced was PBMCs. CDR3 DNA: TGTGCCTGGAGCCGGGATACTGGGGAGCTGTTTTTT. It codes for CAWSRDTGELFF.